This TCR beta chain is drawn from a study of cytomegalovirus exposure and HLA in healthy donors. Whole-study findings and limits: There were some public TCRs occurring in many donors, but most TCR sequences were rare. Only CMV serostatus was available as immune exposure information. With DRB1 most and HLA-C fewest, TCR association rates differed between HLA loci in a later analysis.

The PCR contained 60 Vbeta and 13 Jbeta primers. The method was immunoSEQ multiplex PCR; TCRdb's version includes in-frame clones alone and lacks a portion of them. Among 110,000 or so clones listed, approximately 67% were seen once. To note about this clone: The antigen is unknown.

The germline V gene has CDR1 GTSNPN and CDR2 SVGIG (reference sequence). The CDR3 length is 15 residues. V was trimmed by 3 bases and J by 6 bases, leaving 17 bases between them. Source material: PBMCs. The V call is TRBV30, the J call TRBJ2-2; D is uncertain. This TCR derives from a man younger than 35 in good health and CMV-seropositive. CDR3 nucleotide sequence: TGTGCCTGGAGCCAAGCCCCGACGAGCGCCGGGGAGCTGTTTTTT. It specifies CAWSQAPTSAGELFF.